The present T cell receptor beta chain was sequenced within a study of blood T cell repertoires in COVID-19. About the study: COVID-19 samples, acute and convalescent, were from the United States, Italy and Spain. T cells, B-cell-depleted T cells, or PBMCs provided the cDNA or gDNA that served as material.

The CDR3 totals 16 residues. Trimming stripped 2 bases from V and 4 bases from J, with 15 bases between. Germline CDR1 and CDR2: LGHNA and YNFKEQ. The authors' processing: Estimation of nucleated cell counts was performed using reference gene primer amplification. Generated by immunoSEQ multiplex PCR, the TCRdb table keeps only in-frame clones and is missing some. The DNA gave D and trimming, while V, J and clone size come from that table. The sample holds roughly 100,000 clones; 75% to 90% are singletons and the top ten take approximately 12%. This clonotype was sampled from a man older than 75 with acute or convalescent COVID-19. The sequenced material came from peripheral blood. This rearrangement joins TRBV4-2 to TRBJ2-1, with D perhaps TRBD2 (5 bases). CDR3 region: CASSQSSGERYNEQFF. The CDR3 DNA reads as TGTGCCAGCAGCCAATCGAGCGGAGAACGTTACAATGAGCAGTTCTTC.